The 21 T cell receptor beta chains reported below all come from one sample, sequenced in a study of blood T cell repertoires in COVID-19. Sequencing was performed with immunoSEQ multiplex PCR; in TCRdb, only in-frame clones are kept and a portion is missing. The table lists some 83,000 clones, more than 75% of them singletons. The material sequenced was peripheral blood. Source of these receptors: a human donor in a cohort sampled during active COVID-19.

This rearrangement joins TRBV18 to TRBJ1-1, with TRBD1 as a possible D gene (5 bases). The germline V gene has CDR1 KGHSH and CDR2 LQKENI. V was trimmed by 2 bases and J by 1 base, leaving 17 bases between them. The length of the CDR3 is 17 residues. The CDR3 reads CASSPRVRMQGNTEAFF. CDR3 DNA: TGTGCCAGCTCACCAAGAGTAAGGATGCAGGGGAACACTGAAGCTTTCTTT.

This clone occurred once. The chain joins TRBV6-5 to TRBJ2-7, with a possible D match to TRBD2 (5 bases). V shed 2 bases and J shed 2 bases, with 13 bases lying between them. Germline lookup yields CDR1 MNHEY and CDR2 SVGAGI. The CDR3 extends over 15 amino acids. CDR3 sequence reads: CASSYPRRDTYEQYF. CDR3 DNA sequence: TGTGCCAGCAGTTACCCTCGACGGGATACCTACGAGCAGTACTTC.

The chain has TRBV11-2 and TRBJ2-7; 9 bases are shared with TRBD2. This CDR3 contains 15 residues. J gave up 4 bases and V 1 base, and 5 bases lay outside the gene matches. Germline loops: CDR1 SGHAT, CDR2 FQNNGV. The CDR3 DNA reads TGTGCCAGCAGCTTAGCTCCTAGCGGGGAGTACGAGCAGTACTTC. It is translated as CASSLAPSGEYEQYF.

J is TRBJ1-3 and V is TRBV19; tentative D call: TRBD1 (5 bases). CDR1 is LNHDA and CDR2 is SQIVND in the germline V gene (reference sequence). The CDR3 extends over 15 amino acids. Trimming stripped 5 bases from V and 2 bases from J, with 13 bases between. Written as DNA, the CDR3 is TGTGCCAGTAGTTACGACAGCCGTCCTGGAAACACCATATATTTT. The encoded protein is CASSYDSRPGNTIYF.

The rearrangement uses TRBV21-1 and TRBJ2-3; the D call in the table, TRBD2, was not verified against the DNA. TRBV21-1 is annotated as a pseudogene. The CDR3 has 17 amino acids. As DNA, the CDR3 is TGTGCCAGCAGCAAAGAAAAACTAGCGGGCCTCACAGATACGCAGTATTTT. It yields the protein CASSKEKLAGLTDTQYF.

In this sample, this clone turned up once. J is TRBJ2-5 and V is TRBV19; D is possibly TRBD1 (6 bases). Trimming shortened V by 6 bases and J by 5 bases, and 13 bases separated the two germline ends. Germline V gene data show CDR1 as LNHDA and CDR2 as SQIVND (reference sequence). The length of the CDR3 is 13 residues. CDR3 sequence reads: CASRKQQGETQYF. CDR3 bases: TGTGCCAGTAGGAAGCAGCAGGGGGAGACCCAGTACTTC.

The chain is built from TRBV19 and TRBJ2-7; 9 nucleotides line up with TRBD1. Trimming cost V 4 bases and J 7 bases; bases outside gene matches: 2. This CDR3 region has 12 residues. From germline, CDR1 is LNHDA and CDR2 SQIVND (reference sequence). CDR3 protein: CASSNGTGEQYF. In DNA, the CDR3 is TGTGCCAGTAGTAACGGGACAGGGGAGCAGTACTTC. Full variable domain (missing parts from reference TRBV19 and TRBJ2-7): DGGITQSPKYLFRKEGQNVTLSCEQNLNHDAMYWYRQDPGQGLRLIYYSQIVNDFQKGDIAEGYSVSREKKESFPLTVTSAQKNPTAFYLCASSNGTGEQYFGPGTRLTVT.

The genes are TRBV24-1 and TRBJ1-2; D remains unclear. Germline CDR1 reads KGHDR; CDR2 reads SFDVKD. The CDR3 has 13 amino acids. Trimming left V 3 bases short and J 4 bases short, with 8 bases between. For the CDR3, the DNA is TGTGCCACCAGTGATCCCGGTCGCTATGGCTACACCTTC. This translates into CATSDPGRYGYTF.

The chain employs TRBV9 and TRBJ2-7; D gene uncertain. V was shortened by 2 bases and J by 2 bases, with 11 bases between the two germline ends. Germline V gene sequence: CDR1 SGDLS, CDR2 YYNGEE. CDR3 length: 14 amino acids. CDR3 sequence reads: CASSVRADAYEQYF. The CDR3 bases are TGTGCCAGCAGCGTTCGAGCTGATGCCTACGAGCAGTACTTC.

The chain joins TRBV29-1 to TRBJ2-3; 14 bases are a match to TRBD2. Trimming removed 8 bases from V and 1 base from J; junction bases left unmatched: 5. The CDR3 contains 15 residues. Per the germline V gene, CDR1 is SQVTM and CDR2 is ANQGSEA. CDR3: CSSEGLAGGTDTQYF. The CDR3 bases are TGCAGCTCCGAGGGACTAGCGGGGGGCACAGATACGCAGTATTTT.

This clone was counted at least ten times. The chain recombines TRBV5-8 with TRBJ1-5, with no clear D. V gave up 0 bases and J gave up 1 base, with 14 bases separating them. The germline CDR1 and CDR2 sequences are SGHTS and YDEGEE. The CDR3 loop spans 17 amino acids. This CDR3 reads CASSLAAGVKSNQPQHF. CDR3 coding DNA: TGTGCCAGCAGCTTGGCCGCCGGAGTAAAAAGCAATCAGCCCCAGCATTTT.

The J gene is TRBJ2-2, the V gene TRBV9, with a weak D call TRBD2 (6 bases). Trimming cost V 4 bases and J 1 base, with 11 bases left between them. Germline CDR1 reads SGDLS; CDR2 reads YYNGEE. The CDR3 extends over 15 amino acids. The CDR3 DNA follows: TGTGCCAGCAGCCCCACGGGGGTGAACACCGGGGAGCTGTTTTTT. Translation gives CASSPTGVNTGELFF.

V and J are TRBV9 and TRBJ2-7; TRBD1 matches 12 bases. The CDR3 length is 16 residues. Losses at the gene ends were 1 base for V and 5 bases for J; bases not matched to a gene: 7. Germline-derived CDR1 and CDR2 are SGDLS and YYNGEE. CDR3 nucleotide sequence: TGTGCCAGCAGCGTAAATCCCGGGACAGGGGGCCACGAGCAGTACTTC. Translating gives CASSVNPGTGGHEQYF.

The genes are TRBV19 and TRBJ1-1; TRBD1 agrees at 9 bases. Germline values: CDR1 LNHDA, CDR2 SQIVND (reference sequence). This CDR3 contains 17 residues. V was pared by 1 base and J by 2 bases, with 8 bases of the junction left unmatched. The CDR3 sequence: CASSIALGQGLNTEAFF. Here the CDR3 DNA reads TGTGCCAGTAGTATAGCCCTGGGACAGGGCCTAAACACTGAAGCTTTCTTT.

V is TRBV14 and J is TRBJ1-4; 12 bases are shared with TRBD1. V gave up 1 base and J gave up 6 bases; unmatched junction bases: 3. The V gene's germline CDR1 is SGHDN and CDR2 FVKESK. The CDR3 loop spans 16 amino acids. For the CDR3, the DNA is TGTGCCAGCAGCCAAGGGGACAGGGGGCGAGATGAAAAACTGTTTTTT. Translated: CASSQGDRGRDEKLFF.

This clone was recorded once. V usage is TRBV9 and J usage is TRBJ1-6, with a weak D call TRBD1 (6 bases). Trimming cost V 4 bases and J 6 bases, with 11 bases left between them. CDR1 SGDLS and CDR2 YYNGEE come from the germline V gene. The CDR3 has 14 amino acids. The CDR3 region is CASSRDTLNSPLHF. The CDR3 region has the DNA TGTGCCAGCAGCCGGGACACCCTTAATTCACCCCTCCACTTT.

The CDR3 spells CASQQSSYNSPLHF. The CDR3 coding sequence is TGTGCCAGCCAACAAAGCTCCTATAATTCACCCCTCCACTTT. J is TRBJ1-6 and V is TRBV6-5; no reliable D call. Deletions cut 8 bases from V and 0 bases from J, with 8 bases between. Per the germline V gene, CDR1 is MNHEY and CDR2 is SVGAGI. The CDR3 loop spans 14 amino acids.

This chain links TRBV5-1 with TRBJ2-5, with 10 bases that match TRBD2. The ends lost 3 bases at V and 4 bases at J; junction bases unmatched: 12. Per germline, CDR1 SGHRS and CDR2 YFSETQ. The CDR3 has 17 residues. In nucleotides, the CDR3 is TGCGCCAGCAGCTATTCAGGCTCGGCTAGCGGGGGAGAGACCCAGTACTTC. Translated: CASSYSGSASGGETQYF.

This sequence joins TRBV11-3 and TRBJ1-1; TRBD1 is a possible D gene (5 bases). The CDR3 covers 15 residues. Per germline, CDR1 SGHNT and CDR2 YENEEA. Trimming removed 4 bases at V and 2 bases at J, with 14 bases between. CDR3 residues: CASSSTLGGNTEAFF. For the CDR3, the DNA is TGTGCCAGCAGCTCGACCCTGGGGGGTAACACTGAAGCTTTCTTT.

Ten or more counts support this clone. The DNA of the CDR3 is TGTGCCAGTACCCCCGTTCAGGGCAATCAGCCCCAGCATTTT. Its translation: CASTPVQGNQPQHF. The V gene is TRBV19, the J gene TRBJ1-5; D is unresolved. Germline V gene data show CDR1 as LNHDA and CDR2 as SQIVND (reference sequence). The V gene lost 7 bases and the J gene lost 2 bases, with 12 bases spanning the gap. The CDR3 consists of 14 residues.

There are a few counts of this clone. This rearrangement joins TRBV7-2 to TRBJ2-5, with a weak D call TRBD2 (7 bases). Germline V CDR1 and CDR2: SGHTA, FQGNSA. This CDR3 contains 14 residues. V lost 1 base and J lost 6, with 12 bases in between. CDR3 bases: TGTGCCAGCAGCTTAGGGGGGGGCTGGAAGACCCAGTACTTC. Protein: CASSLGGGWKTQYF.